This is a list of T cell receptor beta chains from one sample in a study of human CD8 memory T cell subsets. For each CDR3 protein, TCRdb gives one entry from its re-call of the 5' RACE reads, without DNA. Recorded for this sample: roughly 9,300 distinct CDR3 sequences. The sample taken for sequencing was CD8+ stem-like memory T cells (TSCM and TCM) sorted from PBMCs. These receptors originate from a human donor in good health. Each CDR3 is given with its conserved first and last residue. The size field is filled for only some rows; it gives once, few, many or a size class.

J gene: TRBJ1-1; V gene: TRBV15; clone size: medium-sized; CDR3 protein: CATSRDRGMAWGTEAFF
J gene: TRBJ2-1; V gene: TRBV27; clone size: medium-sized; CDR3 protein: CASSLSGNYNEQFF
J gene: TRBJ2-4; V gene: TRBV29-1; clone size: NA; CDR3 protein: CSVVYVVRSAKNIQYF
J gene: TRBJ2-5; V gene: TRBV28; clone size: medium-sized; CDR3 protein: CASSLARGGMETQYF
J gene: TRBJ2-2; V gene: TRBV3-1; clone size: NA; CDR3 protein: CASSPSQGLSTGELFF
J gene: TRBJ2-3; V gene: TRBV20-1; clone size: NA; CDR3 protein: CSARSFAGSNTDTQYF
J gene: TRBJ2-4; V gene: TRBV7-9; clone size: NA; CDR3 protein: CASSSGDLAKNIQYF
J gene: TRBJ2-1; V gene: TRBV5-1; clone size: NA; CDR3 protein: CASSSGLAGGHNEQFF
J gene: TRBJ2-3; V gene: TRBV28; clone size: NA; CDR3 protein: CASRPWGAAGIIVTDTQYF
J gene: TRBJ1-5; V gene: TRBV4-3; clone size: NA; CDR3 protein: CASSQELGYNQPQHF
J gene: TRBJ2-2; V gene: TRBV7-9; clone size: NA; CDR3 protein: CASSPSLNTGELFF
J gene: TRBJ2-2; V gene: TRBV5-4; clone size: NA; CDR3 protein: CASTQRGTTPGSCFF
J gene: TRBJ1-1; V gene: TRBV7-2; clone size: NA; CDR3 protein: CASSLYPGAEAFF
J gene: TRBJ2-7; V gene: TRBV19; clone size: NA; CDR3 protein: CASSLFGGYEQYF
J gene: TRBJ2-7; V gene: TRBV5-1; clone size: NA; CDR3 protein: CASSLVGLFYEQYF
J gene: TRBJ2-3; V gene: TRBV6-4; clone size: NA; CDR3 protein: CASSEVMGTGADTQYF
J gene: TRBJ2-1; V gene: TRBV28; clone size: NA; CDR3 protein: CASTNGQTDNEQFF
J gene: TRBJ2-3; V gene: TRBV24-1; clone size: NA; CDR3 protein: CATSDFGTSTHTQYF
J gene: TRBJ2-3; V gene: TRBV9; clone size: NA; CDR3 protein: CASSVRDYAELSTDTQYF
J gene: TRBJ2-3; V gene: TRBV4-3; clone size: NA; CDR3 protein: CASSQEVAGGRTDTQYF
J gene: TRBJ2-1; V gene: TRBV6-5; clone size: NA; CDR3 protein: CASSSDIYNEQFF
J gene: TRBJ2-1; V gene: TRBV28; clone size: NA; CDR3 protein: CASSIGWGGAPDEQFF
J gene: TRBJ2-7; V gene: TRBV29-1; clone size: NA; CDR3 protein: CSVDPGTGAYEQYF
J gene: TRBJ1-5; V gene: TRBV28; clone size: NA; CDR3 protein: CASTPGAGGQSNQPQHF
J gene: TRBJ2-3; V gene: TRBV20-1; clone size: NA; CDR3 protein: CSAMAESTDTQYF
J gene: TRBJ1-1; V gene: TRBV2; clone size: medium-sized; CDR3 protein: CASSELLGGSLTGTEAFF
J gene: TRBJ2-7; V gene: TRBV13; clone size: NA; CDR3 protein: CASSEGSDPFYEQYF
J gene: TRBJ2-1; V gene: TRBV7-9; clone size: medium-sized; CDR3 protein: CASSSSWAEDNEQFF
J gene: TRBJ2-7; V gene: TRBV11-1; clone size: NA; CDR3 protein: CASSLGNHEQYF
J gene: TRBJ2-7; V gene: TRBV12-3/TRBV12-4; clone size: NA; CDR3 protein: CASTRDGPRYEQYF
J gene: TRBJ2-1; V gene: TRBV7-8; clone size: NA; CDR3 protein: CASSSSSGRTYNEQFF
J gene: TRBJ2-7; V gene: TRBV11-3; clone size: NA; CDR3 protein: CASSPLGTGGRHEQYF
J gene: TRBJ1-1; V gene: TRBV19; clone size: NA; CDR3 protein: CASAGGPNTEAFF
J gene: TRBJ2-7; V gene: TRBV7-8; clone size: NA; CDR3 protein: CATKDRAVNEQYF
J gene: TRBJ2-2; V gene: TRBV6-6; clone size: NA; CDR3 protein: CASSRTSGLNTGELFF
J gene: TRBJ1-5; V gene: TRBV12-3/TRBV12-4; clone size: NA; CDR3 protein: CASINTGVGNQPQHF
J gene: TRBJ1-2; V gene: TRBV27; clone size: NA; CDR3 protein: CASSRKTTGWFAYGYTF
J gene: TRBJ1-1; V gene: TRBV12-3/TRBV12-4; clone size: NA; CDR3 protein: CASRIDRETEAFF
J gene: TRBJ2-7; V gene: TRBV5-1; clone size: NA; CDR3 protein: CASSLHGSSYEQYF
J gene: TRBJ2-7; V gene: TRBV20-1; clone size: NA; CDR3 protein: CSAKTRLAVHEQYF
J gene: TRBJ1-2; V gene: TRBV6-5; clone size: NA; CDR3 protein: CASSYGGDYGYTF
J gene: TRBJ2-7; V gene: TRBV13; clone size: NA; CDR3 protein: CASSLASSGRGESYEQYF
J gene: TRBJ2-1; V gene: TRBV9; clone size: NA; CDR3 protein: CASSVAGGSYNEQFF
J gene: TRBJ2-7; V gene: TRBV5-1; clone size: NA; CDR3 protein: CASSLDGTTGTLYEQYF
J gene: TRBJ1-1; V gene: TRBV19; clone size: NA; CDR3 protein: CASSLGGSNTEAFF
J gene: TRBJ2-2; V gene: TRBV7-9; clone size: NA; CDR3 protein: CASSFEPGELFF
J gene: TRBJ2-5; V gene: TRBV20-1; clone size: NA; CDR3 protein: CSARNLAGGEVETQYF
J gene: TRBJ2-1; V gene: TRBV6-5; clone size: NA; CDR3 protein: CASSYSGFREQFF
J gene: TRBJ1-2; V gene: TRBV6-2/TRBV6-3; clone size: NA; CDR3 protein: CASSYGQVTGYTF